One and the same sample provided the 15 T cell receptor beta chains below, sequenced in a study of CD4 T cells in relation to SARS-CoV-2 and coronaviruses. Assay used: immunoSEQ multiplex PCR; TCRdb lists only in-frame clones, some missing. The sample consists of 13,000 or so clones, 69% of them appearing once. These receptors' targets are unknown. The unexposed donors gave CD4+ T cells in about 2011-2018, prior to COVID-19. The cells were cultured for about ten days before CD4+ T cells were isolated. Sequenced input: CD4+ T cells from PBMCs, cultured in vitro. These receptor sequences come from a human donor in good health.

V is TRBV7-3 and J is TRBJ2-3; D may correspond to TRBD1 or TRBD2 (5 bases each). The CDR3 is 14 amino acids. V was cut by 5 bases and J by 5 bases, with 14 bases left in between. CDR1 and CDR2 from the germline V gene are SGHTA and FQGTGA. The CDR3 region is CASSRDLEIDTQYF. The CDR3 DNA sequence: TGTGCCAGCAGCCGGGACCTTGAGATAGATACGCAGTATTTT.

The chain joins TRBV9 to TRBJ2-7, with D uncertain. The CDR3 extends over 13 amino acids. Trimming shortened V by 0 bases and J by 7 bases, and 11 bases separated the two germline ends. Germline-derived CDR1 and CDR2 are SGDLS and YYNGEE. CDR3 residues: CASSVDGGREQYF. CDR3 DNA sequence: TGTGCCAGCAGCGTAGATGGCGGAAGGGAGCAGTACTTC.

The rearrangement links TRBV20-1 to TRBJ1-2; the match to TRBD1 covers 8 bases. Germline-derived CDR1 and CDR2 are DFQATT and SNEGSKA (reference sequence). The trim removed 3 bases at V and 2 bases at J, leaving 2 bases unmatched. This CDR3 spans 13 amino acids. The CDR3 DNA reads TGCAGTGCTAGTGGGGACAGGAACTATGGCTACACCTTC. Translated, it gives CSASGDRNYGYTF.

CDR3 sequence reads: CAIRERESDTQYF. The CDR3 nucleotides read TGTGCCATTAGAGAGCGGGAGTCGGATACGCAGTATTTT. The chain joins TRBV19 to TRBJ2-3; 8 bases line up with TRBD2. V shed 10 bases, J shed 6 bases, and the junction held 9 bases outside the gene matches. The CDR3 sequence is 13 residues long. The germline V gene has CDR1 LNHDA and CDR2 SQIVND (reference sequence).

The V and J genes are TRBV6-6 and TRBJ1-2; weak D call: TRBD1 (6 bases). This CDR3 is built from 18 residues. V lost 5 bases to trimming and J lost 0 bases, with 22 bases between them. Germline loops: CDR1 MNHNY, CDR2 SVGAGI (reference sequence). The chain's CDR3 is CASSRGGGYVGSNYGYTF. As DNA, the CDR3 is TGTGCCAGCAGTCGAGGGGGGGGATATGTAGGATCTAACTATGGCTACACCTTC.

The chain uses TRBV5-1 and TRBJ2-1, with D possibly matching TRBD1 (5 bases). The V end was cut by 4 bases, the J end by 7 bases, with 21 bases between. Looked up from germline, CDR1 is SGHRS and CDR2 is YFSETQ. The CDR3 runs to 16 residues. CDR3: CASSTDGDLRGNEQFF. The CDR3 DNA is TGCGCCAGCAGCACGGACGGAGACCTTAGGGGAAATGAGCAGTTCTTC.

The count of this clone is one. One junction end disagrees with the germline gene, perhaps due to a read error. This rearrangement joins TRBV6-5 to TRBJ2-2; D call uncertain. This CDR3 spans 16 amino acids. In germline, CDR1 is MNHEY, CDR2 SVGAGI. The DNA for the CDR3 is TGTGCCAGCCGTTACTCCCGAGGCAGCTACACCGGGGAGCTGTTTTTT. Protein sequence: CASRYSRGSYTGELFF.

V and J are TRBV21-1 and TRBJ1-1; the D call of TRBD1 is as the table states it, not checked on the DNA. TRBV21-1 is labeled a pseudogene. The CDR3 is 15 residues long. Here the CDR3 reads CASSKAGQGNTEAFF. CDR3 sequence (DNA): TGTGCCAGCAGCAAAGCGGGACAGGGGAACACTGAAGCTTTCTTT.

This clone was seen a few times. The chain carries TRBV28 and TRBJ1-5; weak D call: TRBD1 (5 bases). This CDR3 is built from 15 residues. Germline assignment: CDR1 MDHEN and CDR2 SYDVKM. The ends were cut back, 5 bases at V and 2 bases at J, with 13 bases in the middle. CDR3 nucleotide sequence: TGTGCCAGCAGTCCTCGGGGAGGGGGCAATCAGCCCCAGCATTTT. It codes for CASSPRGGGNQPQHF.

This clone was recorded a few times. The chain has TRBV14 and TRBJ2-7; D is unclear. The ends were cut back, 3 bases at V and 0 bases at J, with 15 bases in the middle. The CDR3 contains 16 residues. The germline V gene has CDR1 SGHDN and CDR2 FVKESK. CDR3 nucleotide sequence: TGTGCCAGCAGCCAGGGGTCCAGCTATAGCTCCTACGAGCAGTACTTC. This sequence encodes CASSQGSSYSSYEQYF. Looking up the rest from reference TRBV14 and TRBJ2-7 gives the full variable domain: EAGVTQFPSHSVIEKGQTVTLRCDPISGHDNLYWYRRVMGKEIKFLLHFVKESKQDESGMPNNRFLAERTGGTYSTLKVQPAELEDSGVYFCASSQGSSYSSYEQYFGPGTRLTVT.

This clone was counted a few times. The chain has TRBV15 and TRBJ2-7; D might be TRBD1 (7 bases). Trimming pared 4 bases from V and 5 bases from J, leaving 18 bases between. The V gene's germline CDR1 is LNHNV and CDR2 YYDKDF (reference sequence). The CDR3 is 15 residues long. CDR3 DNA: TGTGCCACCAGCAAAGGACAGGAGGGGCATCACGAGCAGTACTTC. This encodes CATSKGQEGHHEQYF.

The chain combines TRBV6-5 with TRBJ1-1; 7 bases align to TRBD1. The V segment lost 1 base and the J segment 7 bases; nucleotides outside the gene matches: 12. CDR3 length: 16 amino acids. Germline CDR1 MNHEY, CDR2 SVGAGI. Written as DNA, the CDR3 is TGTGCCAGCAGTTACTTAACCGGTACAGGGGTGGTTGAAGCTTTCTTT. The encoded protein is CASSYLTGTGVVEAFF.

V is TRBV11-3 and J is TRBJ2-7, with 9 positions matching TRBD1. J was trimmed by 1 base and V by 5 bases; bases with no gene match: 3. The CDR3 sequence is 14 residues long. From germline, CDR1 is SGHNT and CDR2 YENEEA. The CDR3 DNA sequence: TGTGCCAGCAGCCCGGACAGGGGTTCCTACGAGCAGTACTTC. Its translation is CASSPDRGSYEQYF.

The chain combines TRBV7-9 with TRBJ2-3, with D unclear. CDR1 and CDR2 from the germline V gene are SEHNR and FQNEAQ (reference sequence). There are 14 residues in the CDR3. The V end lost 1 base, the J end lost 0 bases, and 5 bases lay between the germline ends. The CDR3 DNA reads as TGTGCCAGCAGCTTAGGCGCTAGCACAGATACGCAGTATTTT. Translating it yields CASSLGASTDTQYF.

The chain couples TRBV27 to TRBJ2-7; 11 bases line up with TRBD1. V trimming: 5 bases; J trimming: 6 bases; junction bases outside the gene matches: 6. CDR3 length: 14 amino acids. Germline CDR1 MNHEY, CDR2 SMNVEV (reference sequence). CDR3 sequence: CASSTGQGASEQYF. Here the CDR3 DNA reads TGTGCCAGCAGTACTGGACAGGGGGCCTCCGAGCAGTACTTC.